This T cell receptor (beta chain) comes out of a study of T cell repertoires in cytomegalovirus infection. The CDR3 extends over 16 amino acids. The V gene end was trimmed by 4 bases and the J gene end by 5 bases; junction bases not matched to a gene: 8. Germline V lookup: CDR1 SGHTA, CDR2 FQGNSA. This clonotype was counted many times. TCRdb re-called the reads with MiXCR, one entry per CDR3 protein. Of around 270,000 distinct CDR3 sequences in the sample, over 8% are singletons; the top ten hold more than 12%. The sequence was collected from a human donor in good health (CMV status not recorded). Some clones in this sample may be carry-over from other donors' samples. Sequenced input: PBMCs. The rearrangement joins TRBV7-2 to TRBJ2-2; 9 bases are shared with TRBD2. The CDR3 is CASSSLAGVRTGELFF. CDR3 in DNA: TGTGCCAGCAGCTCATTAGCGGGAGTGAGGACCGGGGAGCTGTTTTTT.